Described below is a single TCR beta chain sequence and its context. The entirety of the isolated RNA underwent reverse transcription, so expressed TCRB transcripts were sequenced. Measured with immunoSEQ multiplex PCR; TCRdb has only the in-frame clones, and not every one. This repertoire shows hundreds of thousands of clones, about 10% found once; its top ten account for approximately 0.05%. The sample comes from a study of beta chain features in type 1 diabetes. The germline V gene encodes CDR1 MGHRA and CDR2 YSYEKL. With 6 bases removed from V and 6 bases from J, the gap between germline ends came to 14 bases. This CDR3 comprises 13 residues.

Material for sequencing was naive CD4+ T cells from blood. The sequence derives from a young woman in good health. This chain joins TRBV4-1 and TRBJ1-2, with D possibly being TRBD1 (5 bases). Written as DNA, the CDR3 is TGCGCCAGCAGGGGGGGACTCCGGGATGGCTACACCTTC. It yields the protein CASRGGLRDGYTF.